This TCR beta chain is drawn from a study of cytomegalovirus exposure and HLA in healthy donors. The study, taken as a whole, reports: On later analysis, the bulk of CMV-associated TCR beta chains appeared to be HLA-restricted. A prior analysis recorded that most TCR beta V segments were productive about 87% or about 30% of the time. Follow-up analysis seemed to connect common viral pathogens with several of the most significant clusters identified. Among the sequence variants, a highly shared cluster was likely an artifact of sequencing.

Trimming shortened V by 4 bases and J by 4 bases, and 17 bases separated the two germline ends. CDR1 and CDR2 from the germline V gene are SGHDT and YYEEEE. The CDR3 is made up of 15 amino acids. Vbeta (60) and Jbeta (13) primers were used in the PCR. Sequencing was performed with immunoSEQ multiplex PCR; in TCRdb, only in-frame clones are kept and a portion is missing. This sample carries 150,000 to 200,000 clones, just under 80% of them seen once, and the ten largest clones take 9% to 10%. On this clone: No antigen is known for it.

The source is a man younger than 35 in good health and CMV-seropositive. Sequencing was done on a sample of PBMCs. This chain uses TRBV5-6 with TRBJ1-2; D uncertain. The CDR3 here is CASSRRMDGGYGYTF. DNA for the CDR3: TGTGCCAGCAGCCGGAGGATGGATGGAGGCTATGGCTACACCTTC.